The present TCR beta chain was sequenced within a study of T cells in Graves' hyperthyroidism and ophthalmopathy (dated by TCRdb to between 2018 and 2020). For context, the study as a whole: Peripheral blood was sampled at the time of initial diagnosis, prior to any treatment. The paper describes TCR Vbeta CDR3 sequencing of roughly 130 peripheral blood samples, made up of 43 ophthalmopathy patients, 70 to 75 hyperthyroidism patients and roughly 17 progressor patients. After sampling, hyperthyroidism patients received methimazole starting at 30 mg daily, and ophthalmopathy patients received high-dose intravenous methylprednisolone. In about 6 Graves' hyperthyroidism patients, the study also compared T-cell repertoires from thyroid tissue with T-cell repertoires from blood. To identify TCR V-J signatures that set the groups apart, the researchers used a discovery cohort of about a hundred patients, made up of 40 to 45 with Graves' ophthalmopathy and about 59 with stable Graves' hyperthyroidism. Prospective prediction of ophthalmopathy was tested in an independent validation cohort consisting of 18 hyperthyroidism patients and more than 15 patients who later progressed to ophthalmopathy. The 95 to 100 discovery patients were randomly split 7:3 into training and test sets.

Unmatched junction bases come to 3, with V trimmed by 0 bases and J by 3 bases. Based on the germline V gene, the CDR1 and CDR2 sequences are LGHNA and YNFKEQ. Taken from cysteine to phenylalanine, the CDR3 has 16 residues. Just CDR3 DNA is preserved here, 48 bases in frame from base 1. In this sample, this clonotype turned up a few times. Its antigen remains unidentified. Per-base quality was not reported, and no clone a single base away is much larger than it. Stable Graves' hyperthyroidism was defined as the absence of progression to ophthalmopathy over 18 months of follow-up. Hyperthyroidism patients were aged 18 to 65 years and newly diagnosed, with disease duration of less than 2 months. Patients with uncontrolled infections, other autoimmune diseases, pregnancy or lactation were excluded. Diagnoses relied on clinical symptoms, serum thyroxine and TRAb, thyroid ultrasound and orbital computed tomography. PBMCs were separated from 10 ml of fresh peripheral blood using Ficoll-Paque density gradient centrifugation. Trizol reagent was used to extract total RNA, and RNA quality was then checked on an Agilent 2100 Bioanalyzer.

Study-wide conclusions, independent of this receptor: No statistical method was used to set the sample size in advance, and investigators knew the group allocation. In validation, the model predicted progression to ophthalmopathy with 55% to 71% sensitivity and around 72% specificity, a median of approximately 6.7 months before onset. Blood samples also contained most of the expanded thyroid clonotypes (frequency above 0.001), which suggests that blood repertoires may reflect thyroid immune responses. Ophthalmopathy was separated from stable hyperthyroidism by a 13 V-J signature model, with roughly 88% sensitivity and about 84% specificity obtained in cross-validation and 80%/75% obtained in testing.

The TCR beta CDR3 regions were amplified from RNA transcripts. The first round of RT-PCR for the TCR CDR3 was performed with the HTBI primer set and the Qiagen OneStep RT-PCR kit. The libraries were constructed in a second round of multiplex PCR and then size-selected and purified. The libraries were sequenced on an Illumina HiSeq2000 using paired-end 100 bp reads. The source study handled its data this way. SOAPnuke was used to process the raw data, throwing out any read that contained adapters or uncalled bases, had a mean Phred below 15, or lacked an exact constant-primer or identifier match. COPE v1.2.5 was used to merge the high-quality paired reads, and each unique nucleotide sequence was defined as a clonotype. Clonotypes were aligned to IMGT TRBV, TRBD and TRBJ reference segments using MiTCR v1.1. The analysis included only V-J combinations with a frequency above 0.0001, which together covered 99% to 99.2% of the repertoires. The TCS score was defined as the ratio of F50 (clonal expansion) to E x V (chaos), calculated using BLOSUM62-based TCRdist between CDR3 peptides within each V-J. Welch's t-statistics and random forest reduced 450 to 600 V-J features to some 14, which were used in a naive Bayes classifier (R e1071). Using fastp trimming at Q25 and MiXCR clonotype assembly, TCRdb reanalyzed the public sequencing data and kept in-frame beta chains. Each record represents a unique CDR3 protein, reported with the most common genes and DNA among its rows. The V and J calls, along with clone size, are taken from TCRdb and not from the paper's own processing. In all, the sample holds around 200,000 distinct CDR3 sequences, and 18% of those were seen once. Over 35% of the sample comes from the top ten.

The material sequenced was blood. The TCR originated in a man aged 35 to 55 with Graves' hyperthyroidism. The sequence links TRBV4-2 to TRBJ2-1; 9 central bases correspond to TRBD2. The CDR3 region has the sequence CASSQELRGGYNEQFF. The sequence in DNA is TGTGCCAGCAGCCAAGAACTGCGGGGGGGCTACAATGAGCAGTTCTTC.